One sample yielded the 17 T cell receptor beta chains listed below, sequenced in a study of CD8 T cells in ankylosing spondylitis. The antigens these receptors bind are not known. Study-level findings and limits: A TCR beta motif of 7 to 9 highly homologous variants seemed to mark ankylosing spondylitis blood.

TCRdb itself ran the 5' RACE reads through MiXCR, one entry per CDR3 protein. The sample has 700,000 to 850,000 distinct CDR3 sequences, about an eighth seen once; the top ten hold approximately 0.51%. The sample was blood, either unsorted or a sorted T cell fraction (not recorded which). The receptors shown here come from a male donor with ankylosing spondylitis.

This chain joins TRBV3-1 and TRBJ1-1; tentative D call: TRBD1 (6 bases). Germline CDR1 and CDR2: LGHDT and YNNKEL (reference sequence). This CDR3 is built from 14 residues. V was shortened by 2 bases and J by 7 bases, with 14 bases between the two germline ends. The CDR3 bases are TGTGCCAGCAGCCAAAACCACAAACAGGGTGAAGCTTTCTTT. Its translation: CASSQNHKQGEAFF. Complete variable domain (other parts from reference TRBV3-1 and TRBJ1-1): DTAVSQTPKYLVTQMGNDKSIKCEQNLGHDTMYWYKQDSKKFLKIMFSYNNKELIINETVPNRFSPKSPDKAHLNLHINSLELGDSAVYFCASSQNHKQGEAFFGQGTRLTVV.

This clonotype was seen a few times. The genes are TRBV7-2 and TRBJ2-6; no clear D. This CDR3 contains 15 residues. Germline V lookup: CDR1 SGHTA, CDR2 FQGNSA. Trimming took off 5 bases at V and 3 bases at J, with 11 bases between the two ends. CDR3 region: CASSRATGGANVLTF. In DNA form, the CDR3 reads TGTGCCAGCAGCCGGGCAACCGGTGGGGCCAACGTCCTGACTTTC.

This clonotype was counted ten times or more. This chain links TRBV29-1 with TRBJ2-5; 8 bases are a match to TRBD2. Germline trimming cut 4 bases from V and 5 bases from J; bases unmatched to any gene: 6. In germline, CDR1 is SQVTM, CDR2 ANQGSEA. CDR3 size: 13 residues. CDR3: CSVGGGLRETQYF. The CDR3 DNA sequence: TGCAGCGTTGGCGGGGGGCTACGTGAGACCCAGTACTTC.

In this sample, this clonotype turned up a few times. The chain is built from TRBV10-3 and TRBJ2-1; D remains ambiguous. This CDR3 contains 14 residues. Deletions cut 0 bases from V and 5 bases from J, with 8 bases between. In germline, CDR1 is ENHRY, CDR2 SYGVKD. Here the CDR3 reads CAISESWQDNEQFF. CDR3 nucleotide sequence: TGTGCCATCAGTGAGTCGTGGCAGGACAATGAGCAGTTCTTC.

The gene calls are TRBV5-1 and TRBJ2-5, with 7 bases lining up with TRBD2. V gave up 3 bases and J gave up 5 bases; unmatched junction bases: 13. In germline, CDR1 is SGHRS, CDR2 YFSETQ. The CDR3 contains 16 residues. This CDR3 reads CASSSEREGLRETQYF. The CDR3 DNA reads TGCGCCAGCAGCTCCGAAAGGGAGGGCCTTAGGGAGACCCAGTACTTC.

The chain carries TRBV7-8 and TRBJ2-5; TRBD1 is a possible D gene (6 bases). The germline gives CDR1 SGHVS, CDR2 FQNEAQ. The germline V and J ends were trimmed by 4 bases and 5 bases, with 14 bases remaining between them. There are 14 residues in the CDR3. The chain's CDR3 is CASSSGQMGETQYF. In DNA, the CDR3 is TGTGCCAGCAGCTCCGGACAGATGGGTGAGACCCAGTACTTC.

This chain joins TRBV3-1 and TRBJ1-5; 8 bases fit TRBD1. CDR1 and CDR2 from the germline V gene are LGHDT and YNNKEL (reference sequence). The V and J ends lost 1 base and 2 bases, in that order; junction bases with no gene match: 7. This CDR3 is built from 17 residues. CDR3 coding DNA: TGTGCCAGCAGCCAAGTGCCCCCGGGACAGGGCAATCAGCCCCAGCATTTT. It codes for CASSQVPPGQGNQPQHF. Filled out from reference TRBV3-1 and TRBJ1-5, the complete variable domain reads DTAVSQTPKYLVTQMGNDKSIKCEQNLGHDTMYWYKQDSKKFLKIMFSYNNKELIINETVPNRFSPKSPDKAHLNLHINSLELGDSAVYFCASSQVPPGQGNQPQHFGDGTRLSIL.

This clonotype was recorded a few times. The chain links TRBV5-5 to TRBJ2-5; tentatively, D is TRBD2 (6 bases). V was trimmed by 2 bases and J by 2 bases, leaving 10 bases between them. The germline gives CDR1 SGHKS, CDR2 YYEKEE (reference sequence). The CDR3 spans 14 residues. The DNA of the CDR3 is TGTGCCAGCAGCTTACAGCGGGCGCAAGAGACCCAGTACTTC. It encodes CASSLQRAQETQYF.

V is TRBV11-2 and J is TRBJ2-3; no reliable D call. Germline CDR1 is SGHAT and CDR2 is FQNNGV. The length of the CDR3 is 14 residues. V lost 5 bases, J lost 4 bases, and 13 bases lay in between. CDR3 sequence (DNA): TGTGCCAGCAGCCGTCTCGCCACGGCAGATACGCAGTATTTT. Its translation is CASSRLATADTQYF.

The chain employs TRBV4-2 and TRBJ2-7; 9 positions agree with TRBD1. Trimming took 3 bases from V and 2 from J; bases not matched to a gene: 2. Germline V gives CDR1 LGHNA, CDR2 YNFKEQ. CDR3 length: 14 amino acids. DNA for the CDR3: TGTGCCAGCAGCCAGACAGGGGGTCCCTACGAGCAGTACTTC. It is translated as CASSQTGGPYEQYF.

This clonotype was seen a few times. This chain's CDR3 is CSAIAGGPQETQYF. The CDR3, as DNA: TGCAGTGCAATAGCGGGGGGCCCACAAGAGACCCAGTACTTC. The chain uses TRBV20-1 and TRBJ2-5; TRBD2 matches 10 bases. J lost 2 bases, V lost 6 bases, and 6 bases had no gene match. The CDR3 runs to 14 residues. In germline, CDR1 is DFQATT, CDR2 SNEGSKA (reference sequence).

This clonotype was counted between two and nine times. This rearrangement joins TRBV6-1 to TRBJ1-2; unclear D gene. CDR3 length: 12 amino acids. Trimming left V 8 bases short and J 5 bases short, with 12 bases between. The germline V gene encodes CDR1 MNHNS and CDR2 SASEGT. In DNA, the CDR3 is TGTGCCAGCTCTGCGCAGCAGTATGGCTACACCTTC. It is translated as CASSAQQYGYTF.

This clonotype turned up a few times. The chain links TRBV7-2 to TRBJ2-7; D may be TRBD2 (6 bases). The CDR3 has 16 residues. Deletions cut 1 base from V and 2 bases from J, with 15 bases between. The germline V gene has CDR1 SGHTA and CDR2 FQGNSA. CDR3 sequence reads: CASSLVVVSGTYEQYF. In DNA form, the CDR3 reads TGTGCCAGCAGCTTAGTAGTTGTTAGCGGAACCTACGAGCAGTACTTC.

This clonotype occurred a few times. The rearrangement joins TRBV9 to TRBJ2-5; 11 bases are a match to TRBD2. Germline assignment: CDR1 SGDLS and CDR2 YYNGEE. The V segment lost 3 bases and the J segment 14 bases; nucleotides outside the gene matches: 15. The CDR3 sequence is 15 residues long. Here the CDR3 reads CASSATGTSGLHLYF. The CDR3 coding sequence is TGTGCCAGCAGCGCAACCGGGACTAGCGGATTACACCTTTACTTC.

This clonotype was observed a handful of times. The V gene is TRBV5-1, the J gene TRBJ2-3, with 7 bases that match TRBD2. The germline V gene encodes CDR1 SGHRS and CDR2 YFSETQ. The ends lost 0 bases at V and 3 bases at J; junction bases unmatched: 7. CDR3 length: 16 residues. CDR3: CASSLERGLGTDTQYF. The CDR3 DNA sequence: TGCGCCAGCAGCTTGGAGCGGGGATTGGGAACAGATACGCAGTATTTT. Supplemented by reference TRBV5-1 and TRBJ2-3, the full variable domain reads KAGVTQTPRYLIKTRGQQVTLSCSPISGHRSVSWYQQTPGQGLQFLFEYFSETQRNKGNFPGRFSGRQFSNSRSEMNVSTLELGDSALYLCASSLERGLGTDTQYFGPGTRLTVL.

V is TRBV6-5 and J is TRBJ1-1; no clear D. The CDR3 totals 14 residues. From germline, CDR1 is MNHEY and CDR2 SVGAGI. V was trimmed by 4 bases and J by 3 bases, leaving 12 bases between them. The CDR3 sequence is CASSFSTGYTEAFF. For the CDR3, the DNA is TGTGCCAGCAGTTTTTCTACGGGGTACACTGAAGCTTTCTTT.

This chain links TRBV5-1 with TRBJ2-5, with TRBD1 matching 8 bases. V gave up 5 bases and J gave up 4 bases; unmatched junction bases: 19. CDR1 SGHRS and CDR2 YFSETQ come from the germline V gene. The CDR3 loop spans 18 amino acids. DNA of the CDR3: TGCGCCAGCAGTTCCCGGGACAGGCCGCTGGGGAGTCGAGAGACCCAGTACTTC. As protein: CASSSRDRPLGSRETQYF. The full variable domain, in which reference TRBV5-1 and TRBJ2-5 provide the parts outside the CDR3, is KAGVTQTPRYLIKTRGQQVTLSCSPISGHRSVSWYQQTPGQGLQFLFEYFSETQRNKGNFPGRFSGRQFSNSRSEMNVSTLELGDSALYLCASSSRDRPLGSRETQYFGPGTRLLVL.